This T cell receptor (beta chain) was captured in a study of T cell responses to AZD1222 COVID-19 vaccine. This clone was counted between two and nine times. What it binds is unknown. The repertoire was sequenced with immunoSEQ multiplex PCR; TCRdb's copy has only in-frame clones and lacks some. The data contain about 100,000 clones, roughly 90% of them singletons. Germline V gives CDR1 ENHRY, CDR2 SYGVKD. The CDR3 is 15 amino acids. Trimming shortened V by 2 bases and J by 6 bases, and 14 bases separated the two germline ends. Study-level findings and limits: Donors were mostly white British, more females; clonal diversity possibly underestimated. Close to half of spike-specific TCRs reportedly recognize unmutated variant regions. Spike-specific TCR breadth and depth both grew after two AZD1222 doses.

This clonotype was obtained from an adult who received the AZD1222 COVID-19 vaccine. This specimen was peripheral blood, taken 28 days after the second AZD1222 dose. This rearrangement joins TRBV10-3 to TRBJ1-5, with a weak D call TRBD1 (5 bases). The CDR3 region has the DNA TGTGCCATCAGTGAGGGCCACAGGTCCGGTCAGCCCCAGCATTTT. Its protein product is CAISEGHRSGQPQHF.